What follows describes a single T cell receptor beta chain. No antigen is known for it. Base-call qualities are not available, and no considerably larger clone is one nucleotide away. The source of the sample is a study of T cell responses to AZD1222 COVID-19 vaccine (TCRdb year 2021). Study-level background: AZD1222 recipients with second doses at about 4 weeks or about 12 weeks were pooled, because spike-specific TCR depth and breadth did not differ between schedules. TCR sequencing covered 233 trial participants: some 210 given two doses of AZD1222 and 26 given two doses of MenACWY control vaccine. Trial participants were enrolled by age into subgroups of 18-55, 56-69 and 70-plus years, and around 150, 29 and 61 TCR-sequenced participants, respectively, were included in these subgroups.

CDR1 and CDR2 are read off the germline V gene as SGHTA and FQGNSA. The CDR3 starts with the cysteine, ends with the phenylalanine, and has 17 residues. Kept here is only the CDR3 DNA, which spans 51 bases and is read in frame from base 1. After removal of 8 bases from V and 1 base from J, the junction retains 12 bases not matched to a gene. The CDR3 regions of human TCRbeta chains were analyzed by immunosequencing. On the authors' methods: TCRs in the repertoires were compared against a reference library of SARS-CoV-2-specific TCRs that had been generated with the MIRA antigen-specificity platform. Breadth was defined as the fraction of unique TCRs that were SARS-CoV-2-associated, and depth was defined as the fraction of total T cells that were SARS-CoV-2-associated. Using the MIRA data, every spike-specific TCR was mapped to the spike region that the TCR reacted to and assigned to either a CD4 or a CD8 class. Log10-transformed breadth and depth values were compared by one-way ANOVA with Sidak's multiple comparisons tests. In TCRdb, the immuneACCESS table is reduced to in-frame sequences with V and J assigned. These tables do not hold every clone; where another copy was compared, an unresolved V gene accounts for under half, and the others remain unexplained. The DNA gave D and trimming, while V, J and clone size come from that table. The sample profile shows under 100,000 clones; about 86% of them were found once. The ten most abundant clones make up about 7.7% of the sample.

Overall results and qualifications from the work: In the small 56-69-year group, the increase in depth fell short of significance, most likely because of low power. Epitopes outside the regions mutated in the B.1.351 and B.1.1.7 variants were reportedly recognized by nearly half of the unique spike-specific TCRs. Conclusions about previously exposed vaccinees are limited because only five to seven AZD1222 recipients were SARS-CoV-2 seropositive at baseline. A significant rise in spike-specific TCR breadth and depth was observed after two AZD1222 doses relative to day 0 and relative to MenACWY recipients. Because no day 14 peak-response samples were available, repertoires were characterized only after the peak T cell response. CD4 TCRs associated with the vaccine covered the entire spike protein, and the dominant responses were in regions 160-218 and 743-854. Participants were mostly white British, with more females than males. The authors suggested clonal diversity may have been underestimated.

What this sample's time point label stands for: baseline before first vaccination. Vaccinee samples came from UK trials COV001 and COV002, including a single-blind randomized controlled phase 2/3 trial of AZD1222 (ChAdOx1 nCoV-19) in healthy adults. For TCRbeta chain sequencing, PBMC samples were collected from trial participants at day 0 and at day 28 after the second dose. Recombination linked TRBV7-2 to TRBJ2-1; the junction holds 9 bases that match TRBD2. This clonotype was obtained from an adult in good health. The sample here was peripheral blood, taken on day 0 of AZD1222 vaccination. CDR3 sequence: CASSGSGGRGSYNEQFF. The DNA is TGTGCCAGCTCAGGATCAGGCGGGAGGGGGTCCTACAATGAGCAGTTCTTC.